This TCR beta chain was sequenced during a study of control samples from healthy donors and cancer patients. The V gene's germline CDR1 is SQVTM and CDR2 ANQGSEA. The CDR3 contains 16 residues. With 0 bases removed from V and 10 bases from J, the gap between germline ends came to 22 bases. Some clones are missing from TCRdb's copy, which holds only in-frame ones; the method was immunoSEQ multiplex PCR. The data hold under 75,000 clones, with 90% observed a single time. Input material: PBMCs. This TCR derives from a woman in her 50s with colorectal cancer. The chain carries TRBV29-1 and TRBJ2-1; the D gene is possibly TRBD2 (5 bases). CDR3 in DNA: TGCAGCGTTGAAGAGGTCGAGTCGGTCTCGAGGGAAGAGCAGTTCTTC. This codes for CSVEEVESVSREEQFF.